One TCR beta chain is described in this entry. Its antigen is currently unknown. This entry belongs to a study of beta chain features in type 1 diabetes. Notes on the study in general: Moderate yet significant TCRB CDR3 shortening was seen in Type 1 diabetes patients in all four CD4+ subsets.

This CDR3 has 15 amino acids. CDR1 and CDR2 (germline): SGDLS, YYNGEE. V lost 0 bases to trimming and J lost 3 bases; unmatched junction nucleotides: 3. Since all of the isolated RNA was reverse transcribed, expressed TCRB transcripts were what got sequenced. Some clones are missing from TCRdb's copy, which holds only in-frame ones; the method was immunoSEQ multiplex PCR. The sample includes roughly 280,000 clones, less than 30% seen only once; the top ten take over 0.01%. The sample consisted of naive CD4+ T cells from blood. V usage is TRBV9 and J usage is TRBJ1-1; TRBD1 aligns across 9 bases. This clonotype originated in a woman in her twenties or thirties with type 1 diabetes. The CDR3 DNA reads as TGTGCCAGCAGCGTAGCCCGGGACAGGGACACTGAAGCTTTCTTT. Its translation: CASSVARDRDTEAFF.